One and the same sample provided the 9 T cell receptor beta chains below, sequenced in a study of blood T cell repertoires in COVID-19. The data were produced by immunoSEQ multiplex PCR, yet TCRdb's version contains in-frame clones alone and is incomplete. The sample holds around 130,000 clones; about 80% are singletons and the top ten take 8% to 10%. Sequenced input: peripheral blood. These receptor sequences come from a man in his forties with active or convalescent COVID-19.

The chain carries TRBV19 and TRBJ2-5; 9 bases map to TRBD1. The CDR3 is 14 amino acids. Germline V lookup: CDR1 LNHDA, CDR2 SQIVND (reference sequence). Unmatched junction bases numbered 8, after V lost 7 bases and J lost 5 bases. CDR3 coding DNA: TGTGCCAGTAAGGACAGGGGATCTGGGGAGACCCAGTACTTC. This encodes CASKDRGSGETQYF.

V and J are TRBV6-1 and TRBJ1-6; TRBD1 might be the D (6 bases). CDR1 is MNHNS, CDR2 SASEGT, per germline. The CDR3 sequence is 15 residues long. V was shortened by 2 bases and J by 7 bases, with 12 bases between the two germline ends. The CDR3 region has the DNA TGTGCCAGCAGTGAATCTACAGGGTTAAATTCACCCCTCCACTTT. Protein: CASSESTGLNSPLHF.

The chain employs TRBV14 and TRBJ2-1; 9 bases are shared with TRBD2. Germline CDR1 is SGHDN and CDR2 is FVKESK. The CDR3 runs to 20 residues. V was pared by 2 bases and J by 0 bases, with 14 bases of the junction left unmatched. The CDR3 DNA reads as TGTGCCAGCAGCCAAAGGTTAGGTCTAGCGGGGTCGAGCTCCTACAATGAGCAGTTCTTC. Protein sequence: CASSQRLGLAGSSSYNEQFF.

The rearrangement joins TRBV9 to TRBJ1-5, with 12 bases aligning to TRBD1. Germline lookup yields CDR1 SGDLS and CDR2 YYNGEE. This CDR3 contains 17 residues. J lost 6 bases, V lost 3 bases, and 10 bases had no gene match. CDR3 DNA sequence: TGTGCCAGCAGCGCTTCGCCGGGACAGGGGGCGGGTCAGCCCCAGCATTTT. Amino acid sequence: CASSASPGQGAGQPQHF.

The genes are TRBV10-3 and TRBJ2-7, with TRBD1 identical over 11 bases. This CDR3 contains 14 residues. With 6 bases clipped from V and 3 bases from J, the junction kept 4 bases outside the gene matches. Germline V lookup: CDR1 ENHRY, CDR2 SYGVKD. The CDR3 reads CAIRPGTGGYEQYF. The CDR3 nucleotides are TGTGCCATCAGACCCGGGACAGGGGGCTACGAGCAGTACTTC.

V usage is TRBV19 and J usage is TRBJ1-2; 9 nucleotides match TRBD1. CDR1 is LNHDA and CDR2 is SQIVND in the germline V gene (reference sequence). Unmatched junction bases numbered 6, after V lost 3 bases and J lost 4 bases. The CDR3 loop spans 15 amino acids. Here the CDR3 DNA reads TGTGCCAGTAGTATTCAAAGGACAGGGGTCTATGGCTACACCTTC. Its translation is CASSIQRTGVYGYTF.

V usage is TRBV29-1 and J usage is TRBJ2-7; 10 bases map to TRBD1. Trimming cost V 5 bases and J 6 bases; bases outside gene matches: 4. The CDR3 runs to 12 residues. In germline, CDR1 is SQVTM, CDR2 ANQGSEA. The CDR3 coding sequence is TGCAGCGTTCCGGGACAGGGGTCCGAGCAGTACTTC. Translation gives CSVPGQGSEQYF.

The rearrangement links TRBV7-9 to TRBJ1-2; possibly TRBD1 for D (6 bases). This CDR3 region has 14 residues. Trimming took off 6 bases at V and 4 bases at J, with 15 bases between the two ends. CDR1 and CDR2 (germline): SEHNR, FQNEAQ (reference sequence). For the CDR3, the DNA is TGTGCCAGCAGGGCGCAGGGGTTAGGCTATGGCTACACCTTC. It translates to CASRAQGLGYGYTF.

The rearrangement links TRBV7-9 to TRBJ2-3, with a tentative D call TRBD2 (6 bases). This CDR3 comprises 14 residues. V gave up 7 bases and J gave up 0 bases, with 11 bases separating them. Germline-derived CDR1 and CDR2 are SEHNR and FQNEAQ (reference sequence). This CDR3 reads CASTQEGSTDTQYF. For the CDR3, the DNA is TGTGCCAGCACCCAGGAGGGGAGCACAGATACGCAGTATTTT.